The next 12 T cell receptor beta chains were all read from a single sample in a study of T cells in Graves' hyperthyroidism and ophthalmopathy. Using RNA transcripts as the source, TCR beta CDR3 regions were amplified. With the HTBI primer set, the TCR CDR3 went through a first round of RT-PCR. A single record per CDR3 protein comes from TCRdb applying MiXCR to the multiplex PCR reads. This table has hundreds of thousands of distinct CDR3 sequences, less than 25% appearing once. The sample consisted of blood. These receptor sequences come from a young man with Graves' ophthalmopathy.

Only a few counts were recorded for this clonotype. CDR3 bases: TGTGCCAGCAAGGAGGACAGGGGTAGGTGGGCTTTCTTT. Its protein product is CASKEDRGRWAFF. The chain has TRBV12-3 or TRBV12-4 and TRBJ1-1; 9 nucleotides agree with TRBD1. The length of the CDR3 is 13 residues. V lost 7 bases, J lost 11 bases, and 11 bases stayed unmatched.

The rearrangement links TRBV5-1 to TRBJ2-2; 10 positions match TRBD2. Per the germline V gene, CDR1 is SGHRS and CDR2 is YFSETQ. Trimming took 0 bases from V and 7 from J; bases not matched to a gene: 9. The CDR3 length is 17 residues. CDR3 DNA: TGCGCCAGCAGCTTGGGTTTCCTAGCGGGAGTGAACGGGGAGCTGTTTTTT. This translates into CASSLGFLAGVNGELFF.

This clonotype was counted a few times. J is TRBJ2-3 and V is TRBV6-1, with D maybe TRBD2 (6 bases). V dropped 3 bases and J dropped 4 bases, with 11 bases sitting between them. The CDR3 contains 14 residues. Germline lookup yields CDR1 MNHNS and CDR2 SASEGT. The CDR3 coding sequence is TGTGCCAGCAGTGACAAACAGCGGGCAGATACGCAGTATTTT. Translating it yields CASSDKQRADTQYF.

This clonotype was recorded many times. CDR3: CASTPRQGLGETQYF. The DNA of the CDR3 is TGTGCCAGCACCCCTAGACAGGGGTTGGGGGAGACCCAGTACTTC. The chain uses TRBV6-1 and TRBJ2-5; 8 nucleotides align to TRBD1. Trimming at V came to 7 bases and at J to 5 bases, leaving 12 bases not matched to a gene. Germline CDR1 reads MNHNS; CDR2 reads SASEGT. The length of the CDR3 is 15 residues.

This clonotype was detected many times. V gene TRBV12-3 or TRBV12-4 combines with J gene TRBJ2-7; 8 positions agree with TRBD1. The CDR3 is 14 amino acids. After removal of 7 bases from V and 7 bases from J, the junction contained 12 bases not matched to a gene. The CDR3 bases are TGTGCCAGCACCCTGAGGGACAGGCTAGAGGAGCAGTACTTC. It yields the protein CASTLRDRLEEQYF.

This clonotype has more than one count but fewer than ten. The chain links TRBV7-9 to TRBJ2-3; 7 bases map to TRBD1. The germline V gene has CDR1 SEHNR and CDR2 FQNEAQ (reference sequence). V shed 5 bases and J 1 base; nucleotides not matched to a gene: 21. The CDR3 sequence is 20 residues long. CDR3 residues: CASSLPHRQGAILGTDTQYF. DNA for the CDR3: TGTGCCAGCAGCCTCCCCCATCGACAGGGTGCGATACTAGGCACAGATACGCAGTATTTT.

The rearrangement links TRBV14 to TRBJ2-1; no firm D call. CDR1 and CDR2 from the germline V gene are SGHDN and FVKESK. The CDR3 loop spans 14 amino acids. The V end lost 4 bases, the J end lost 3 bases, and 10 bases lay between the germline ends. The CDR3 region has the DNA TGTGCCAGCAGCCTGGACCCTCTCTACAATGAGCAGTTCTTC. Amino acid sequence: CASSLDPLYNEQFF.

This clonotype has only a few counts. The DNA of the CDR3 is TGTGCCAGCATGCGACAAACCTACAATGAGCAGTTCTTC. This encodes CASMRQTYNEQFF. This chain links TRBV27 with TRBJ2-1; D not resolved. CDR1 MNHEY and CDR2 SMNVEV come from the germline V gene (reference sequence). Trimming took off 7 bases at V and 2 bases at J, with 9 bases between the two ends. This CDR3 region has 13 residues.

The CDR3 reads CAISESIVGAEGYTF. The CDR3 DNA reads as TGTGCCATCAGTGAGTCAATAGTGGGGGCGGAAGGCTACACCTTC. The chain carries TRBV10-3 and TRBJ1-2, with D maybe TRBD1 (6 bases). This CDR3 has 15 amino acids. The V end lost 0 bases, the J end lost 8 bases, and 16 bases lay between the germline ends. CDR1 and CDR2 from the germline V gene are ENHRY and SYGVKD.

The chain has TRBV28 and TRBJ2-7, with 12 bases identical to TRBD2. After removal of 4 bases from V and 5 bases from J, the junction contained 6 bases not matched to a gene. The CDR3 is 15 amino acids. The germline V gene encodes CDR1 MDHEN and CDR2 SYDVKM. The chain's CDR3 is CASSSSSSGRDEQYF. The CDR3 DNA reads TGTGCCAGCAGTTCCTCGTCTAGCGGGAGGGACGAGCAGTACTTC.

This clonotype was recorded a few times. V and J are TRBV7-3 and TRBJ2-1, with 8 bases identical to TRBD2. Per germline, CDR1 SGHTA and CDR2 FQGTGA. The CDR3 consists of 13 residues. Germline trimming cut 5 bases from V and 7 bases from J; bases unmatched to any gene: 4. CDR3 coding DNA: TGTGCCAGCAGCCCGGGAGGGAGAAATGAGCAGTTCTTC. This codes for CASSPGGRNEQFF.

This clonotype has at least ten counts. The J gene is TRBJ2-1, the V gene TRBV30; the D is unclear. The V end lost 0 bases, the J end lost 8 bases, and 17 bases lay between the germline ends. From germline, CDR1 is GTSNPN and CDR2 SVGIG (reference sequence). The CDR3 sequence is 15 residues long. Here the CDR3 DNA reads TGTGCCTGGAGTGTACGAGCCCCGGGTAAGGATGAGCAGTTCTTC. Translating it yields CAWSVRAPGKDEQFF.